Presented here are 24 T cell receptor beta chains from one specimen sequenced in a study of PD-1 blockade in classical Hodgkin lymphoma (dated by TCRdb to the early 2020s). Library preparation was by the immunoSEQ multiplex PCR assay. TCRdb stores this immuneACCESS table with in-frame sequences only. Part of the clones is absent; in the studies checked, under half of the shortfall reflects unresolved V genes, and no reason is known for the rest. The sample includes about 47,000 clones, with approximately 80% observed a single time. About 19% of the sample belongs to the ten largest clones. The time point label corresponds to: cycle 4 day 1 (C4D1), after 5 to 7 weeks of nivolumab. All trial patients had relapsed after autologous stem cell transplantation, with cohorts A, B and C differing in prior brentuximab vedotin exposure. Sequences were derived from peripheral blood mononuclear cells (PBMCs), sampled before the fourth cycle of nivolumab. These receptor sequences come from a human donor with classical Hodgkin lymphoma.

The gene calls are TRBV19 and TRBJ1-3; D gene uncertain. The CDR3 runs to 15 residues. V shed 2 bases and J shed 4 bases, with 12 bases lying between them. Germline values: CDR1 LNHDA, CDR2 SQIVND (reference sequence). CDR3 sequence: CASSITGEGGNTIYF. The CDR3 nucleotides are TGTGCCAGTAGTATAACGGGCGAAGGAGGAAACACCATATATTTT.

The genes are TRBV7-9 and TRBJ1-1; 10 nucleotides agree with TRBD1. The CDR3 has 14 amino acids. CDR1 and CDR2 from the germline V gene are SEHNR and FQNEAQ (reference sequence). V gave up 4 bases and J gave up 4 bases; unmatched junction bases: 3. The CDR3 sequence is CASSSRQGATEAFF. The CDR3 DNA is TGTGCCAGCAGCTCTCGACAGGGGGCCACTGAAGCTTTCTTT.

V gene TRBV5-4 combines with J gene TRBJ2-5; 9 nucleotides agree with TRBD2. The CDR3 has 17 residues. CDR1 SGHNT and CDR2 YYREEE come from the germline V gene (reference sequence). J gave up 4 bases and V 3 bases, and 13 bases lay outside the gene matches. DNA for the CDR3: TGTGCCAGCAGCTGGACAGTGGGCGGGGGGGCCAGAGAGACCCAGTACTTC. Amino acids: CASSWTVGGGARETQYF.

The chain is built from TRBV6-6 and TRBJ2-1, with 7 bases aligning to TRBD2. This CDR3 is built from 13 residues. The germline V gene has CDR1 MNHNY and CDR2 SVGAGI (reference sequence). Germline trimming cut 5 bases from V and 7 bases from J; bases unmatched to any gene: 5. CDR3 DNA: TGTGCCAGCAGTCTGATGGGGGGGAATGAGCAGTTCTTC. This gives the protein CASSLMGGNEQFF.

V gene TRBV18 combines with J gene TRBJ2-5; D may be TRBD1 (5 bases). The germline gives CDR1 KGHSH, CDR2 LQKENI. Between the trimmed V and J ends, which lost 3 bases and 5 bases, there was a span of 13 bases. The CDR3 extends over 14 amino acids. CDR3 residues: CASSPPPQGETQYF. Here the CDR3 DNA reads TGTGCCAGCTCACCTCCCCCCCAGGGTGAGACCCAGTACTTC.

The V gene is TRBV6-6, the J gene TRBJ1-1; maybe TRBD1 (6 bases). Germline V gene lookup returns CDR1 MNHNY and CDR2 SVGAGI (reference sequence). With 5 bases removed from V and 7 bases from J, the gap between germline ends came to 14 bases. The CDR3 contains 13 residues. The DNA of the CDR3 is TGTGCCAGCAGTCCTCCAGGGACAAATGAAGCTTTCTTT. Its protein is CASSPPGTNEAFF.

The CDR3 spells CAWGGEAVNTEAFF. Written as DNA, the CDR3 is TGTGCCTGGGGCGGGGAGGCAGTGAACACTGAAGCTTTCTTT. V and J are TRBV30 and TRBJ1-1, with D unclear. The CDR3 has 14 residues. CDR1 and CDR2 (germline): GTSNPN, SVGIG (reference sequence). V was shortened by 5 bases and J by 0 bases, with 13 bases between the two germline ends.

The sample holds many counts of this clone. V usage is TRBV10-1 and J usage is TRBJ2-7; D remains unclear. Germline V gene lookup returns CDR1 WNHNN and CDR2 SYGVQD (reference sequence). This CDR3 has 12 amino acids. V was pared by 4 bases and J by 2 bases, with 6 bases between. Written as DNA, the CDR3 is TGCGCCAGCAGTGCACAGACCTACGAGCAGTACTTC. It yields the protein CASSAQTYEQYF.

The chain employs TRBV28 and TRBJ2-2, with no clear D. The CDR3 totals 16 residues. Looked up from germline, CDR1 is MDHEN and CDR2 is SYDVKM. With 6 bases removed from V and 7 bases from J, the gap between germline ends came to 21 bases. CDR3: CASSRTPPGLGGELFF. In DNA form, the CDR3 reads TGTGCCAGCAGCCGCACCCCCCCCGGTTTGGGCGGGGAGCTGTTTTTT.

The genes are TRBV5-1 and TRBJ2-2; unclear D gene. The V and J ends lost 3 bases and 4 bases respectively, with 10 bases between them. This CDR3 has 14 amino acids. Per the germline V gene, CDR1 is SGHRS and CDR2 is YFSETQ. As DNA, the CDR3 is TGCGCCAGCAGCTCCGATTCGAGCACCGGGGAGCTGTTTTTT. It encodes CASSSDSSTGELFF.

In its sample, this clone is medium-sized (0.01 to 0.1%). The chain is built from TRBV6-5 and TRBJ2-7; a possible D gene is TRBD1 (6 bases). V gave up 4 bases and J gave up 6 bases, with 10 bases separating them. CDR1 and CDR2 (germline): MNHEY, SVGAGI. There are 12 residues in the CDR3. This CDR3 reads CASSFSRGEQYF. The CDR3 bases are TGTGCCAGCAGTTTCTCCAGGGGCGAGCAGTACTTC.

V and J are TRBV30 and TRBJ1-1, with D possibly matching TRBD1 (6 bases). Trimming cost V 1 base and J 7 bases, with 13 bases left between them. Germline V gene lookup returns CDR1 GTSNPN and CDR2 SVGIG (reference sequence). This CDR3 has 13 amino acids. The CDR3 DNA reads TGTGCCTGGAGTGGGGACACGGCCTATGAAGCTTTCTTT. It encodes CAWSGDTAYEAFF. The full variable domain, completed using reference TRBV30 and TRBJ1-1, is SQTIHQWPATLVQPVGSPLSLECTVEGTSNPNLYWYRQAAGRGLQLLFYSVGIGQISSEVPQNLSASRPQDRQFILSSKKLLLSDSGFYLCAWSGDTAYEAFFGQGTRLTVV.

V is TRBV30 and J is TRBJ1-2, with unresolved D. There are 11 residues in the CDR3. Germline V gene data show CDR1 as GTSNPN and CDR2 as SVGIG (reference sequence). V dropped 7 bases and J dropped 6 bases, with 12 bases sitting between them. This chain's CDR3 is CAFRREDGYTF. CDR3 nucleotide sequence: TGTGCCTTCCGGAGGGAAGATGGCTACACCTTC. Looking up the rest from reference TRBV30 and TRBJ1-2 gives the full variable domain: SQTIHQWPATLVQPVGSPLSLECTVEGTSNPNLYWYRQAAGRGLQLLFYSVGIGQISSEVPQNLSASRPQDRQFILSSKKLLLSDSGFYLCAFRREDGYTFGSGTRLTVV.

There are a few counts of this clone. This chain's CDR3 is CASSFQGKTEAFF. Here the CDR3 DNA reads TGTGCCAGCAGCTTCCAGGGTAAGACTGAAGCTTTCTTT. The V gene is TRBV11-2, the J gene TRBJ1-1, with D possibly TRBD1 on 5 matching bases. CDR1 is SGHAT, CDR2 FQNNGV, per germline. This CDR3 is built from 13 residues. Trimming cost V 3 bases and J 5 bases, with 10 bases left between them.

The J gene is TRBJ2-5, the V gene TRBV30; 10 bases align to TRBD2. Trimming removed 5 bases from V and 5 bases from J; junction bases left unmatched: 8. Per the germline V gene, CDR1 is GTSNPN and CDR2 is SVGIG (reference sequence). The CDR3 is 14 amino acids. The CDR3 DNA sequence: TGTGCCTGGGACAGGACTAGCGGCTTGGAGACCCAGTACTTC. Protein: CAWDRTSGLETQYF. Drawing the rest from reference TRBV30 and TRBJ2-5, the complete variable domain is SQTIHQWPATLVQPVGSPLSLECTVEGTSNPNLYWYRQAAGRGLQLLFYSVGIGQISSEVPQNLSASRPQDRQFILSSKKLLLSDSGFYLCAWDRTSGLETQYFGPGTRLLVL.

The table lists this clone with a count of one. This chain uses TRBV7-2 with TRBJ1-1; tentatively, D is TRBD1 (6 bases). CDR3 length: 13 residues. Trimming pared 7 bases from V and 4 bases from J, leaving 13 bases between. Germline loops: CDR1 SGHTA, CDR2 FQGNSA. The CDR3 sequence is CASTLAGVTEAFF. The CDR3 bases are TGTGCCAGCACCCTAGCAGGGGTCACTGAAGCTTTCTTT.

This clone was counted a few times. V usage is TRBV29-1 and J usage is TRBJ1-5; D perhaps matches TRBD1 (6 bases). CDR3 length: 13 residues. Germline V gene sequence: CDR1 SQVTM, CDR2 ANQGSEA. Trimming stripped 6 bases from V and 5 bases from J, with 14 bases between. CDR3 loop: CSVGVGADQPQHF. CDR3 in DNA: TGCAGCGTAGGGGTGGGGGCAGATCAGCCCCAGCATTTT.

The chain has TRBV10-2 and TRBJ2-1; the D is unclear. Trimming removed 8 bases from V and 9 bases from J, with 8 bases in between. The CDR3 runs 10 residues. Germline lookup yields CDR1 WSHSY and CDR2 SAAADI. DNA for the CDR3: TGCGCCAGCGATGTTTTTGAGCAGTTCTTC. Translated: CASDVFEQFF.

CDR3 DNA sequence: TGTGCCAGCAGTTTGGGACAGGGAAACTATGGCTACACCTTC. Translated, it gives CASSLGQGNYGYTF. The chain has TRBV25-1 and TRBJ1-2; 9 bases are shared with TRBD1. V dropped 5 bases and J dropped 2; count of bases not matched to a gene: 3. Germline-derived CDR1 and CDR2 are MGHDK and SYGVNS. The CDR3 has 14 amino acids.

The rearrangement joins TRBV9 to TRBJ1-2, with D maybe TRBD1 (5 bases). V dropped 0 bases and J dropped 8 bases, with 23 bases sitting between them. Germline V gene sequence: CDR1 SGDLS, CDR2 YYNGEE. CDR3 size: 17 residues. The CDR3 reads CASSVAQGGQRTGGYTF. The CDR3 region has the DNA TGTGCCAGCAGCGTAGCTCAGGGAGGGCAGAGGACTGGGGGCTACACCTTC.

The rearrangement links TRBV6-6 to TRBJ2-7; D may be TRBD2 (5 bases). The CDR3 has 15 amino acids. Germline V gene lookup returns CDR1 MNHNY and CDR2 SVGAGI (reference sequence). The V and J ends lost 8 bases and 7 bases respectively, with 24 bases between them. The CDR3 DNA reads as TGTGCCAGCTGTTTGTTGATGAGGACTTCGGATGAGCAGTACTTC. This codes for CASCLLMRTSDEQYF.

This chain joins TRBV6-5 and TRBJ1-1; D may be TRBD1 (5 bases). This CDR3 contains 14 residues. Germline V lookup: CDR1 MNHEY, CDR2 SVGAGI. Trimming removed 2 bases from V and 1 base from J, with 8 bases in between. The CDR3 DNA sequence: TGTGCCAGCAGTTACGACAGAGCGAACACTGAAGCTTTCTTT. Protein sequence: CASSYDRANTEAFF.

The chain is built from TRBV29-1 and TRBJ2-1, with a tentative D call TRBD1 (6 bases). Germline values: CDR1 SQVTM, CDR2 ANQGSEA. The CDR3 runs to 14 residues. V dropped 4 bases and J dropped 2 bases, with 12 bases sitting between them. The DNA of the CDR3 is TGCAGCGTTGTAGGTCAGGGGACCTACAATGAGCAGTTCTTC. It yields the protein CSVVGQGTYNEQFF.

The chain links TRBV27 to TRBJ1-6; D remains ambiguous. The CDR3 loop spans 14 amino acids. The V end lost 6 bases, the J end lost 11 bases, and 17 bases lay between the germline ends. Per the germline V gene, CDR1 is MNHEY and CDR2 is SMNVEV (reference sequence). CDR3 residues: CASRAGRESTPLHF. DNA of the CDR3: TGTGCCAGCAGGGCCGGACGGGAATCGACACCCCTCCACTTT.